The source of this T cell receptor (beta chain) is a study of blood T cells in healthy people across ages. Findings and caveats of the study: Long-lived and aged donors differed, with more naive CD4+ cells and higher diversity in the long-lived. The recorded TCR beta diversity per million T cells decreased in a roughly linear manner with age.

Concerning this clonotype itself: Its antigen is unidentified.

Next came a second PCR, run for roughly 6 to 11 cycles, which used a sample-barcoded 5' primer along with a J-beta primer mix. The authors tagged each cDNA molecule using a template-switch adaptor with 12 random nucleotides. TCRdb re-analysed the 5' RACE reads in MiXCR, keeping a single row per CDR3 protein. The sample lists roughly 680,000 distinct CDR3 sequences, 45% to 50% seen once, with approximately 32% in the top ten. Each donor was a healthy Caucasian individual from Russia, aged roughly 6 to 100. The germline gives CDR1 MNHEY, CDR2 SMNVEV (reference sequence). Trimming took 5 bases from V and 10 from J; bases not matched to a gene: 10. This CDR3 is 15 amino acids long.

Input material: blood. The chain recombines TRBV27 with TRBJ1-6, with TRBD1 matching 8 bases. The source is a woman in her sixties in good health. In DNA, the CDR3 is TGTGCCAGCAGTAGTCGGGACAGGCTGGCCTCACCCCTCCACTTT. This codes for CASSSRDRLASPLHF.